A selection of T cell receptor beta chains follows, all from one sample in a study of OX40 agonist ivuxolimab in advanced cancers. Libraries were prepared by immunoSEQ multiplex PCR; TCRdb keeps only in-frame clonotypes and omits some of them. The repertoire consists of some 97,000 clones, with 80% to 95% occurring once and the leading ten covering 0.45% to 0.65%. The source was CD4+ or CD8+ T cells sorted from blood, collected in a trial of the OX40 agonist ivuxolimab. The receptors come from an adult with an advanced solid tumor such as melanoma, head and neck, liver or kidney cancer. CDR3s include the opening cysteine and the closing phenylalanine or tryptophan. The order of the fields is J gene, V gene, D gene, clone size, CDR3 protein, CDR3 DNA. A D gene is named only where the DNA matches it firmly. Only part of the rows carry a size: once, few, many, or a class if the clone is expanded.

TRBJ2-1 TRBV7-3 TRBD2 . CASSLRGPTSVNEQFF TGTGCCAGCAGCTTACGGGGGCCGACTAGCGTCAATGAGCAGTTCTTC
TRBJ1-5 TRBV7-8 TRBD1 . CASSNRQGRSHNQPQHF TGTGCCAGCAGTAATAGACAGGGGCGGTCACACAATCAGCCCCAGCATTTT
TRBJ1-1 TRBV28 . . CASTRNTEAFF TGTGCCAGTACAAGGAACACTGAAGCTTTCTTT
TRBJ2-5 TRBV7-9 . once CASSSQGLETQYF TGTGCCAGCAGCTCCCAGGGTTTGGAGACCCAGTACTTC
TRBJ2-2 TRBV18 . . CASSPGLADGELFF TGTGCCAGCTCACCAGGCCTTGCGGACGGGGAGCTGTTTTTT
TRBJ2-7 TRBV10-3 TRBD1 once CASEPGQGFPYEQYF TGTGCCAGCGAACCGGGACAGGGTTTTCCCTACGAGCAGTACTTC
TRBJ2-7 TRBV15 . . CATSNKTGIGRHYEQYF TGTGCCACCAGCAATAAAACAGGGATAGGACGGCACTACGAGCAGTACTTC
TRBJ1-5 TRBV7-6 . few CASSQINQPQHF TGTGCCAGCAGCCAAATCAATCAGCCCCAGCATTTT
TRBJ2-7 TRBV6-5 . . CASQPGASQKQYF TGTGCCAGCCAACCAGGTGCGAGCCAGAAGCAGTACTTC
TRBJ2-7 TRBV5-6 . . CASSPFGGSYEQYF TGTGCCAGCAGCCCGTTCGGGGGATCCTACGAGCAGTACTTC
TRBJ1-1 TRBV6-1 . . CASSEGGKNTEAFF TGTGCCAGCAGTGAAGGAGGGAAGAACACTGAAGCTTTCTTT
TRBJ2-2 TRBV2 . . CASRLGNTGELFF TGTGCCAGCAGGCTCGGGAACACCGGGGAGCTGTTTTTT
TRBJ2-5 TRBV18 . . CASSPQGGQETQYF TGTGCCAGCTCACCGCAGGGCGGACAAGAGACCCAGTACTTC
TRBJ1-5 TRBV27 . . CASIPPARKGGFTQPQHF TGTGCCAGCATCCCCCCCGCCCGGAAAGGGGGTTTTACTCAGCCCCAGCATTTT
TRBJ2-7 TRBV7-6 TRBD2 . CASSKSGTSGSEQYF TGTGCCAGCAGCAAGTCCGGGACTAGCGGGAGCGAGCAGTACTTC
TRBJ2-6 TRBV7-9 . . CASSRKGAWANVLTF TGTGCCAGCAGCCGGAAAGGGGCCTGGGCCAACGTCCTGACTTTC
TRBJ2-2 TRBV7-2 TRBD1 . CASSLVGGVPPGELFF TGTGCCAGCAGCTTAGTAGGGGGCGTACCACCCGGGGAGCTGTTTTTT
TRBJ2-7 TRBV18 TRBD1 . CASSLGQGSSYEQYF TGTGCCAGCTCACTGGGACAGGGGAGCTCCTACGAGCAGTACTTC
TRBJ1-1 TRBV19 . . CASSIDRAPSAFF TGTGCCAGTAGTATAGATCGGGCTCCCTCGGCTTTCTTT
TRBJ2-7 TRBV30 TRBD2 . CAWSVQAGGAYEQYF TGTGCCTGGAGTGTACAAGCGGGAGGGGCTTACGAGCAGTACTTC
TRBJ2-6 TRBV7-9 . . CASSFLQVWSGANVLTF TGTGCCAGCAGCTTTCTGCAGGTGTGGTCCGGGGCCAACGTCCTGACTTTC
TRBJ1-2 TRBV18 . . CASSPTTGETYGYTF TGTGCCAGCTCACCGACGACGGGAGAAACGTATGGCTACACCTTC
TRBJ1-2 TRBV19 . . CASSVRGANGYTF TGTGCCAGTAGTGTCAGGGGTGCAAATGGCTACACCTTC
TRBJ2-3 TRBV4-2 TRBD2 . CASSSSGRAYTDTQYF TGTGCCAGCAGCTCGAGCGGGAGGGCCTACACAGATACGCAGTATTTT
TRBJ2-7 TRBV2 TRBD1 . CASRMGTDSYEQYF TGTGCCAGCAGGATGGGGACAGACTCCTACGAGCAGTACTTC
TRBJ2-7 TRBV7-2 . . CASSLHGSYEQYF TGTGCCAGCAGCTTACACGGGAGCTACGAGCAGTACTTC
TRBJ2-7 TRBV9 TRBD1 . CASSVGDSYEQYF TGTGCCAGCAGCGTAGGGGACAGTTACGAGCAGTACTTC
TRBJ1-5 TRBV18 . . CASSPGRDGNQPQHF TGTGCCAGCTCTCCCGGGAGGGATGGCAATCAGCCCCAGCATTTT
TRBJ1-5 TRBV2 TRBD1 few CASNLQGVLNQPQHF TGTGCCAGCAACCTACAGGGGGTGCTCAATCAGCCCCAGCATTTT
TRBJ1-5 TRBV19 TRBD1 . CASKDRMSNQPQHF TGTGCCAGTAAGGACAGGATGAGCAATCAGCCCCAGCATTTT
TRBJ2-2 TRBV19 TRBD2 . CASRASGRRGHTGELFF TGTGCCAGTAGGGCTAGCGGGAGGAGAGGCCACACCGGGGAGCTGTTTTTT
TRBJ2-1 TRBV7-9 . . CASTDEAAYNEQFF TGTGCCAGCACCGACGAGGCCGCCTACAATGAGCAGTTCTTC
TRBJ1-5 TRBV28 . . CASSRQPQHF TGTGCCAGCAGCCGTCAGCCCCAGCATTTT
TRBJ2-7 TRBV6-1 . . CASLDRISYEQYF TGTGCCAGCTTGGACCGAATTTCCTACGAGCAGTACTTC
TRBJ2-7 TRBV19 TRBD2 . CASSPSGRAYEQYF TGTGCCAGTAGTCCTAGCGGGAGGGCCTACGAGCAGTACTTC
TRBJ2-7 TRBV19 TRBD2 . CASSRTSGRAYEQYF TGTGCCAGTAGTAGGACAAGCGGGAGGGCCTACGAGCAGTACTTC
TRBJ2-3 TRBV6-1 . . CASSDYGPSDTQYF TGTGCCAGCAGTGATTATGGTCCTTCCGATACGCAGTATTTT
TRBJ2-1 TRBV7-8 . few CASSSRTSNTEQFF TGTGCCAGCAGCTCAAGGACAAGCAACACTGAGCAGTTCTTC
TRBJ2-7 TRBV6-5 . . CASSPDRVQNEQYF TGTGCCAGCAGTCCAGACAGAGTACAAAATGAGCAGTACTTC
TRBJ2-1 TRBV28 . . CASSRGHSGVNEQFF TGTGCCAGCAGCAGAGGGCACTCCGGGGTCAATGAGCAGTTCTTC
TRBJ1-4 TRBV5-1 . . CASSLGGSTNEKLFF TGCGCCAGCAGCTTGGGTGGGTCAACTAATGAAAAACTGTTTTTT
TRBJ1-2 TRBV9 TRBD1 . CASSVDRGQHGYTF TGTGCCAGCAGCGTTGACAGGGGGCAGCATGGCTACACCTTC
TRBJ2-1 TRBV9 . . CASSVETGGSEQFF TGTGCCAGCAGCGTAGAAACAGGTGGTTCTGAGCAGTTCTTC
TRBJ2-7 TRBV4-3 . few CASSLFSGGSRNEQYF TGCGCCAGCAGCCTATTCTCCGGGGGATCTCGGAACGAGCAGTACTTC
TRBJ2-5 TRBV5-4 TRBD1 . CASSPTPQGAETQYF TGTGCCAGCAGCCCGACCCCACAGGGGGCAGAGACCCAGTACTTC
TRBJ2-7 TRBV28 . . CASSLVLSSYEQYF TGTGCCAGCAGTTTAGTGTTAAGCTCCTACGAGCAGTACTTC
TRBJ2-5 TRBV5-1 . . CASSLASRETQYF TGCGCCAGCAGCTTGGCCTCGCGGGAGACCCAGTACTTC
TRBJ1-2 TRBV11-1 . . CASSPGRGRDYGYTF TGTGCCAGCAGCCCAGGGCGTGGTCGTGACTATGGCTACACCTTC
TRBJ2-4 TRBV7-3 . . CASSLGGDGENIQYF TGTGCCAGCAGCTTAGGGGGTGACGGAGAAAACATTCAGTACTTC
TRBJ1-2 TRBV7-2 . once CASSQNARLTNYGYTF TGTGCCAGCAGTCAAAACGCTCGTCTGACTAACTATGGCTACACCTTC
TRBJ2-1 TRBV29-1 TRBD2 . CSVELWLAVTYNEQFF TGCAGCGTTGAGTTGTGGCTAGCGGTTACCTACAATGAGCAGTTCTTC
TRBJ2-7 TRBV6-6 TRBD1 . CASSKTGGSYEQYF TGTGCCAGCAGTAAGACAGGGGGAAGCTACGAGCAGTACTTC
TRBJ2-7 TRBV27 TRBD1 . CASSLLGDRPPLWYF TGTGCCAGCAGTTTATTGGGGGACAGGCCCCCTCTGTGGTACTTC